This T cell receptor (beta chain) was captured in a study of CD8 T cells in Susac syndrome. Reverse transcription of roughly 0.45 to 1 ug RNA used random hexamers. Amplification of TCR beta CDR3 by immunoSEQ multiplex PCR spanned 54 Vbeta and 13 Jbeta. TCRdb recomputed calls from the immunoSEQ multiplex PCR reads with MiXCR, one row per CDR3 protein. The data show 100,000 to 150,000 distinct CDR3 sequences, with over 95% seen just once and more than 0.12% held by the top ten. The origin of this receptor is a human donor with Susac syndrome. The sample consisted of CD4+ T cells from PBMCs.

This CDR3 reads CSAAVDRYNEQFF. The CDR3 nucleotides read TGCAGCGCCGCGGTTGACAGATACAATGAGCAGTTCTTC. V and J are TRBV29-1 and TRBJ2-1; D is possibly TRBD1 (5 bases). CDR3 size: 13 residues. Germline V lookup: CDR1 SQVTM, CDR2 ANQGSEA. The V end lost 7 bases, the J end lost 4 bases, and 14 bases lay between the germline ends.